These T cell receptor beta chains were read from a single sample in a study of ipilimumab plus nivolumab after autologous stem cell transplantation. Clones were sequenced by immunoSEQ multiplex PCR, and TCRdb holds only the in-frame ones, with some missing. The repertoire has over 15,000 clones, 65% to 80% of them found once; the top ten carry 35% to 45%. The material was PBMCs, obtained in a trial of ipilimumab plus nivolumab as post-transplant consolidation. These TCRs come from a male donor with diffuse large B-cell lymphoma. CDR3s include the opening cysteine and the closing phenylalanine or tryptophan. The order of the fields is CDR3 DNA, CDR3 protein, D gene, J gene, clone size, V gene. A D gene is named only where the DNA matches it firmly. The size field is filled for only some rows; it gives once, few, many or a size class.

DNA: TGTGCCAGCAGCTCGTTACAGGGGCGCTCTGGAAACACCATATATTTT; CDR3: CASSSLQGRSGNTIYF; D: TRBD1; J: TRBJ1-3; size: NA; V: TRBV11-3
DNA: TGTGCCAGCAGCTTACGGGCAGGGAGGAACACTGAAGCTTTCTTT; CDR3: CASSLRAGRNTEAFF; D: NA; J: TRBJ1-1; size: NA; V: TRBV9
DNA: TGTGCCAGCAGCCCTGGGACAGGGAGAGGCTACACCTTC; CDR3: CASSPGTGRGYTF; D: TRBD1; J: TRBJ1-2; size: NA; V: TRBV11-2
DNA: TGCAGCTTTTCCCTGGGGGGACCAGGCTACACCTTC; CDR3: CSFSLGGPGYTF; D: NA; J: TRBJ1-2; size: once; V: TRBV29-1
DNA: TGTGCCTGGAGAGGTACAGGGGTCAACGAGCAGTACTTC; CDR3: CAWRGTGVNEQYF; D: TRBD1; J: TRBJ2-7; size: NA; V: TRBV30
DNA: TGTGCCAGCAGCCAAGGACTAGCGGGAGTCAATGAGCAGTTCTTC; CDR3: CASSQGLAGVNEQFF; D: TRBD2; J: TRBJ2-1; size: NA; V: TRBV16
DNA: TGTGCCAGCAGCCGGGGCGAGGGGGTATCCTACGAGCAGTACTTC; CDR3: CASSRGEGVSYEQYF; D: NA; J: TRBJ2-7; size: NA; V: TRBV7-9
DNA: TGTGCCAGCAGGCGGGTGCAGGCAACTGAAGCTTTCTTT; CDR3: CASRRVQATEAFF; D: NA; J: TRBJ1-1; size: NA; V: TRBV7-9
DNA: TGTGCCAGCAGCCCTAGGGGCCCAGATACGCAGTATTTT; CDR3: CASSPRGPDTQYF; D: NA; J: TRBJ2-3; size: few; V: TRBV7-9
DNA: TGTGCCAGCAGCCGGGACTTCACAGATACGCAGTATTTT; CDR3: CASSRDFTDTQYF; D: NA; J: TRBJ2-3; size: NA; V: TRBV7-2
DNA: TGTGCCAGCAGCAATTTGTGGTACGAGCAGTACTTC; CDR3: CASSNLWYEQYF; D: NA; J: TRBJ2-7; size: few; V: TRBV21-1
DNA: TGTGCCAGCAGCTTGAGAGGGTTAGAATCCTATGGCTACACCTTC; CDR3: CASSLRGLESYGYTF; D: NA; J: TRBJ1-2; size: NA; V: TRBV5-8
DNA: TGTGCCAGCAGCCGACTAGCGGGGTCCACAGATACGCAGTATTTT; CDR3: CASSRLAGSTDTQYF; D: TRBD2; J: TRBJ2-3; size: NA; V: TRBV7-2
DNA: TGCGCCAGCAGCTCCGGGGGAAGCTCCTACGAGCAGTACTTC; CDR3: CASSSGGSSYEQYF; D: NA; J: TRBJ2-7; size: NA; V: TRBV5-1
DNA: TGTGCCAGCACCCAGAGGCCGGGACAGGGGTCCGGTGAGCAGTTCTTC; CDR3: CASTQRPGQGSGEQFF; D: TRBD1; J: TRBJ2-1; size: NA; V: TRBV27
DNA: TGTGCCAGCAGTGCCCCAACGAATCGCGAGCAGTACTTC; CDR3: CASSAPTNREQYF; D: NA; J: TRBJ2-7; size: NA; V: TRBV6-1
DNA: TGTGCCAGCAGCCCCGGACTCAATCGGGGCGAAAAACTGTTTTTT; CDR3: CASSPGLNRGEKLFF; D: NA; J: TRBJ1-4; size: few; V: TRBV6-6
DNA: TGCGCCAGCAGCAAGAGCGACGGGCGGGGTGAAAAACTGTTTTTT; CDR3: CASSKSDGRGEKLFF; D: NA; J: TRBJ1-4; size: NA; V: TRBV5-1
DNA: TGTGCCAGCAGCTTGGGCGGGACTACCGGTGGGGAGCAGTTCTTC; CDR3: CASSLGGTTGGEQFF; D: TRBD2; J: TRBJ2-1; size: NA; V: TRBV5-6
DNA: TGTGCCAGCAGCTCCAGCCCGGCAGGGATTGGCTACACCTTC; CDR3: CASSSSPAGIGYTF; D: NA; J: TRBJ1-2; size: NA; V: TRBV7-8
DNA: TGCGCCAGCAGTGAGTCTAACGAGCTAGCGAGAGAATTC; CDR3: CASSESNELAREF; D: NA; J: TRBJ2-7; size: once; V: TRBV10-1
DNA: TGTGCCAGCAGTTTTTATGGGGCGGGGGATGAGCAGTTCTTC; CDR3: CASSFYGAGDEQFF; D: TRBD2; J: TRBJ2-1; size: NA; V: TRBV27
DNA: TGTGCCAGCATCCAGGGTGGGACTAGCTCCTACGAGCAGTACTTC; CDR3: CASIQGGTSSYEQYF; D: TRBD2; J: TRBJ2-7; size: NA; V: TRBV2
DNA: TGTGCCAGCTCACCACCGGGACTAGAGGGCGAGCAGTACTTC; CDR3: CASSPPGLEGEQYF; D: TRBD2; J: TRBJ2-7; size: NA; V: TRBV18
DNA: TGTGCCAGCAGCACCGGACAGGGAAAGACCATATATTTT; CDR3: CASSTGQGKTIYF; D: TRBD1; J: TRBJ1-3; size: NA; V: TRBV7-8
DNA: TGTGCCAGCAGCCCACAGCCTAGCGGGGGGCTCGCCTACAATGAGCAGTTCTTC; CDR3: CASSPQPSGGLAYNEQFF; D: TRBD2; J: TRBJ2-1; size: NA; V: TRBV7-9
DNA: TGTGCCAGCTCCTCCGGGACTAGCGGGTGGAATGAGCAGTTCTTC; CDR3: CASSSGTSGWNEQFF; D: TRBD2; J: TRBJ2-1; size: NA; V: TRBV27
DNA: TGTGCCAGCAGTCGAACTGGAAACACCATATATTTT; CDR3: CASSRTGNTIYF; D: NA; J: TRBJ1-3; size: NA; V: TRBV7-9
DNA: TGCGCCAGCAGCCAACCTACGGGACAGGGTGGAGAAAAACTGTTTTTT; CDR3: CASSQPTGQGGEKLFF; D: TRBD1; J: TRBJ1-4; size: NA; V: TRBV4-1
DNA: TGTGCCTGGAGTGCACCGGGACGGGGAATGTACACTGAAGCTTTCTTT; CDR3: CAWSAPGRGMYTEAFF; D: NA; J: TRBJ1-1; size: NA; V: TRBV30
DNA: TGTGCCATCAGTGAGTCACCCCACCCAGGGGATCTCTCTGGAAACACCATATATTTT; CDR3: CAISESPHPGDLSGNTIYF; D: NA; J: TRBJ1-3; size: NA; V: TRBV10-3
DNA: TGTGCCAGCAGCCGCGGACAGACTGATTCACCCCTCCACTTT; CDR3: CASSRGQTDSPLHF; D: NA; J: TRBJ1-6; size: NA; V: TRBV11-3
DNA: TGTGCCAGCAGTTTATGGGGACAGAGATTTGCCTACGAGCAGTACTTC; CDR3: CASSLWGQRFAYEQYF; D: TRBD1; J: TRBJ2-7; size: NA; V: TRBV27
DNA: TGCGCCAGCAGCTTGGCAATGGGTTCCCTGAACACCGGGGAGCTGTTTTTT; CDR3: CASSLAMGSLNTGELFF; D: NA; J: TRBJ2-2; size: NA; V: TRBV5-1
DNA: TGTGCCAGCAGCCCCGTTCCCGAGACACCCCTCCACTTT; CDR3: CASSPVPETPLHF; D: NA; J: TRBJ1-6; size: NA; V: TRBV6-1
DNA: TGTGCCAGTTTGGTGAGCGGGAGAAATTCACCCCTCCACTTT; CDR3: CASLVSGRNSPLHF; D: NA; J: TRBJ1-6; size: NA; V: TRBV6-1
DNA: TGTGCCAGCAGCCCTGGTGACAGCGCCTACGAGCAGTACTTC; CDR3: CASSPGDSAYEQYF; D: NA; J: TRBJ2-7; size: NA; V: TRBV7-9
DNA: TGTGCCACCGTCGACAGCGCGGGGATGGGCACTGAAGCTTTCTTT; CDR3: CATVDSAGMGTEAFF; D: NA; J: TRBJ1-1; size: NA; V: TRBV10-3
DNA: TGTGCCAGCAGCTGGGGGCAGCCTATATTCTACGAGCAGTACTTC; CDR3: CASSWGQPIFYEQYF; D: NA; J: TRBJ2-7; size: few; V: TRBV14
DNA: TGTGCCAGCAGCTTAGGGGGCCTTCCTGTGTACCAAGAGACCCAGTACTTC; CDR3: CASSLGGLPVYQETQYF; D: NA; J: TRBJ2-5; size: NA; V: TRBV11-2
DNA: TGCGCCAGCAGCTTGTTTCCGGGAACTGAAGCTTTCTTT; CDR3: CASSLFPGTEAFF; D: NA; J: TRBJ1-1; size: few; V: TRBV5-1
DNA: TGTGCCAGCACCTCGACAGTATATACCTATGGCTACACCTTC; CDR3: CASTSTVYTYGYTF; D: NA; J: TRBJ1-2; size: NA; V: TRBV2
DNA: TGTGCCAGCAGCGTAGCCCCCGGGGACTATGGCTACACCTTC; CDR3: CASSVAPGDYGYTF; D: NA; J: TRBJ1-2; size: NA; V: TRBV9
DNA: TGTGCCAGCAGTGAAGTAAACTACGAGCAGTACTTC; CDR3: CASSEVNYEQYF; D: NA; J: TRBJ2-7; size: NA; V: TRBV2
DNA: TGTGCCAGCAGCCAACAGGGGGCCTTAAGCACTGAAGCTTTCTTT; CDR3: CASSQQGALSTEAFF; D: TRBD1; J: TRBJ1-1; size: once; V: TRBV14
DNA: TGTGCCTCCTTTCCGGACAAAGCTAACTATGGCTACACCTTC; CDR3: CASFPDKANYGYTF; D: NA; J: TRBJ1-2; size: once; V: TRBV30
DNA: TGTGCCAGCAGCTTGACAGGGGATTCACCCCTCCACTTT; CDR3: CASSLTGDSPLHF; D: TRBD1; J: TRBJ1-6; size: NA; V: TRBV5-4
DNA: TGTGCCTGGAGTGTTAACAGGGCATACGAGCAGTACTTC; CDR3: CAWSVNRAYEQYF; D: NA; J: TRBJ2-7; size: few; V: TRBV30
DNA: TGTGCCAGCAGATGGGGAAGGAGTGGGGCCAACGTCCTGACTTTC; CDR3: CASRWGRSGANVLTF; D: NA; J: TRBJ2-6; size: NA; V: TRBV5-6